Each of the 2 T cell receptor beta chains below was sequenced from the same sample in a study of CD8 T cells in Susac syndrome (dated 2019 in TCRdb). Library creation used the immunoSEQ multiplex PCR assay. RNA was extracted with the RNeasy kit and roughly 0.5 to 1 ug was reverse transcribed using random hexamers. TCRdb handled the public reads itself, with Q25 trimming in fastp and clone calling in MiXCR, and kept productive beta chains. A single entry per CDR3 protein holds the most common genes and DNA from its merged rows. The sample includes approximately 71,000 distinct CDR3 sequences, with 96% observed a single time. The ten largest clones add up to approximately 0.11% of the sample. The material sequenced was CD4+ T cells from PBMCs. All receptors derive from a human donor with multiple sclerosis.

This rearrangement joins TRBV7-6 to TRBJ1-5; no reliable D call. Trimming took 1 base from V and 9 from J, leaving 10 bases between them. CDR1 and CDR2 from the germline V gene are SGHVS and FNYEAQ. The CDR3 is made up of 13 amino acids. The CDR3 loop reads CASSLVRVGPQHF. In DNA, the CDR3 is TGTGCCAGCAGCTTAGTACGGGTAGGGCCCCAGCATTTT.

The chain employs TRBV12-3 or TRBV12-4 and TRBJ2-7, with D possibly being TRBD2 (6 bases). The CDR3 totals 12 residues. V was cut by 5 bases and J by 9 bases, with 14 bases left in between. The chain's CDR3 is CASSPGLGGQYF. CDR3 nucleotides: TGTGCCAGCAGTCCGGGACTCGGAGGGCAGTACTTC.